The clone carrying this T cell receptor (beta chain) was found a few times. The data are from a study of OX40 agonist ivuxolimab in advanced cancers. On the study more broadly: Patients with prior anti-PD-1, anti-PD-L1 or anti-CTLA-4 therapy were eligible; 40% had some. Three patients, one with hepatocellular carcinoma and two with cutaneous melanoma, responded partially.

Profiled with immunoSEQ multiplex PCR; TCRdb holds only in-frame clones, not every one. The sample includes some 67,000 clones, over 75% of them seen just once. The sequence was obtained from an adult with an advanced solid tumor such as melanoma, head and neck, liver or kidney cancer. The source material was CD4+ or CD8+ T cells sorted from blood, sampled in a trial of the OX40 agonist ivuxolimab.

The CDR3 region is CASSLGGLGTPMNYGYTF. CDR3 in DNA: TGTGCCAGCAGCTTAGGGGGGTTGGGGACGCCTATGAACTATGGCTACACCTTC. The rearrangement links TRBV7-2 to TRBJ1-2, with D perhaps TRBD1 (5 bases). V was pared by 1 base and J by 2 bases, with 20 bases between. This CDR3 contains 18 residues. Germline CDR1 reads SGHTA; CDR2 reads FQGNSA.